These 3 T cell receptor beta chains share one sample of origin, sequenced in a study of T cell repertoires in aging, cancer and after chemotherapy. TRB rearrangements spanning V, D and J were amplified using mixed TRB-A/B primers. MiXCR, applied by TCRdb to the multiplex PCR reads, yields one record per CDR3 protein. Here the sample spans some 12,000 distinct CDR3 sequences, roughly a quarter being singletons. Amplification of TCR beta used genomic DNA extracted from peripheral blood. Sequencing was done on a sample of blood. The receptors derive from a human donor in good health.

The V call is TRBV9, the J call TRBJ2-3, with D unresolved. The CDR3 has 14 residues. Germline V gene data show CDR1 as SGDLS and CDR2 as YYNGEE. The V and J ends lost 0 bases and 3 bases respectively, with 8 bases between them. The CDR3 sequence is CASSVVSETDTQYF. In nucleotides, the CDR3 is TGTGCCAGCAGCGTAGTTTCGGAAACAGATACGCAGTATTTT.

This chain joins TRBV19 and TRBJ2-7, with TRBD2 identical over 8 bases. Trimming at V came to 9 bases and at J to 0 bases, leaving 10 bases not matched to a gene. Germline V gene sequence: CDR1 LNHDA, CDR2 SQIVND (reference sequence). CDR3 length equals 15 residues. This CDR3 is CARTFSGAYSYEQYF. The DNA for the CDR3 is TGTGCCAGAACTTTTAGCGGGGCCTACTCCTACGAGCAGTACTTC. The full variable domain, completed using reference TRBV19 and TRBJ2-7, is DGGITQSPKYLFRKEGQNVTLSCEQNLNHDAMYWYRQDPGQGLRLIYYSQIVNDFQKGDIAEGYSVSREKKESFPLTVTSAQKNPTAFYLCARTFSGAYSYEQYFGPGTRLTVT.

J is TRBJ2-7 and V is TRBV11-2, with D perhaps matching TRBD1 (5 bases). The V end was cut by 3 bases, the J end by 4 bases, with 13 bases between. The CDR3 is made up of 14 amino acids. CDR1 SGHAT and CDR2 FQNNGV come from the germline V gene. CDR3 bases: TGTGCCAGCAGCTTCGCAGGGTTGGGATACGAGCAGTACTTC. It translates to CASSFAGLGYEQYF.